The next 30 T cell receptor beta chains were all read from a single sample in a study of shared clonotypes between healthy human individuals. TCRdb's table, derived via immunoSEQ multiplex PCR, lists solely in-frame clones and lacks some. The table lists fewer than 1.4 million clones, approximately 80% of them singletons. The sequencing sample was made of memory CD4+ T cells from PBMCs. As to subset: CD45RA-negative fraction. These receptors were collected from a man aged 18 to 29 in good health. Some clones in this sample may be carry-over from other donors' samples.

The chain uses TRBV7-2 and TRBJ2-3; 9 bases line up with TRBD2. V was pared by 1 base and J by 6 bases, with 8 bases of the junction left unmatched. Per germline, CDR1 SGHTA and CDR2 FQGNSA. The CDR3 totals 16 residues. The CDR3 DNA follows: TGTGCCAGCAGCTTAGGGTTATTAGCGGGGGCCGATACGCAGTATTTT. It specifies CASSLGLLAGADTQYF.

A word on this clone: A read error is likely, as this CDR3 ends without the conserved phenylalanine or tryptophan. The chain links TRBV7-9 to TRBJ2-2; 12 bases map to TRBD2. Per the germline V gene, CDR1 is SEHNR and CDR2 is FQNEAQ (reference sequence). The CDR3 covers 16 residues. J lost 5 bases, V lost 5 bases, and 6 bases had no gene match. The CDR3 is CASSTTSGRRTGELFV. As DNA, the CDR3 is TGTGCCAGCAGCACAACTAGCGGGAGGCGGACCGGGGAGCTGTTTGTT.

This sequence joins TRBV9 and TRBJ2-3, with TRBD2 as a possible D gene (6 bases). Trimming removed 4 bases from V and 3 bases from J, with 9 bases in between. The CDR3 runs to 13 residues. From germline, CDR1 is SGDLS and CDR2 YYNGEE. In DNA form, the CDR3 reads TGTGCCAGCAGCCAACTAGCAACAGATACGCAGTATTTT. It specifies CASSQLATDTQYF.

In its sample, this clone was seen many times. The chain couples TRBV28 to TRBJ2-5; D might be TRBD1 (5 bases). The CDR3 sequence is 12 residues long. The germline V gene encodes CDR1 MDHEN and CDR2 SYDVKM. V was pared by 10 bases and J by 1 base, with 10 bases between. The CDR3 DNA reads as TGTGCCACTGGGGCTGCCCAAGAGACCCAGTACTTC. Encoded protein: CATGAAQETQYF.

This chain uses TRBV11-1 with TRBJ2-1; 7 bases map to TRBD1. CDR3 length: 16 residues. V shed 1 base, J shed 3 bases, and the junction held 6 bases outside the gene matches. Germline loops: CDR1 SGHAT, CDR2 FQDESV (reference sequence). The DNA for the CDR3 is TGTGCCAGCAGCTTAGTGGGCCAGGGGGTCTACAATGAGCAGTTCTTC. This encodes CASSLVGQGVYNEQFF.

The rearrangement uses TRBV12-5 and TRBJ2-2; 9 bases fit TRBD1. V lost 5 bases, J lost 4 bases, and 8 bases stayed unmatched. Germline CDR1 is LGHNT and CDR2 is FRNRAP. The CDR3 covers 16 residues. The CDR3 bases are TGTGCTAGTGGTCCGGGGACAGGGTCAATCACCGGGGAGCTGTTTTTT. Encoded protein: CASGPGTGSITGELFF.

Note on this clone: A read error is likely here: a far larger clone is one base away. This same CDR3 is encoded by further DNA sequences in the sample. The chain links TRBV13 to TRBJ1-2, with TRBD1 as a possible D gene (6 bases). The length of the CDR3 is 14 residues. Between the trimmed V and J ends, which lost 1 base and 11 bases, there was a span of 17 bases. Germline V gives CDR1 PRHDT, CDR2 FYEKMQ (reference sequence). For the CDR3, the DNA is TGTGCCAGCAGCTTAGTGGACAGCAATGGGGGTTACACCTTC. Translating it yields CASSLVDSNGGYTF. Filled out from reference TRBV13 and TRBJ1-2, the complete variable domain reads AAGVIQSPRHLIKEKRETATLKCYPIPRHDTVYWYQQGPGQDPQFLISFYEKMQSDKGSIPDRFSAQQFSDYHSELNMSSLELGDSALYFCASSLVDSNGGYTFGSGTRLTVV.

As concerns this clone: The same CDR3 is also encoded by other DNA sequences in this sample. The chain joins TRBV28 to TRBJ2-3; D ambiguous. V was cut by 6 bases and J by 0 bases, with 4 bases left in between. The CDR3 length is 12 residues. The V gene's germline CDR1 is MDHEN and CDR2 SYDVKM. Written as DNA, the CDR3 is TGTGCCAGCAGCCCTAGCACAGATACGCAGTATTTT. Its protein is CASSPSTDTQYF.

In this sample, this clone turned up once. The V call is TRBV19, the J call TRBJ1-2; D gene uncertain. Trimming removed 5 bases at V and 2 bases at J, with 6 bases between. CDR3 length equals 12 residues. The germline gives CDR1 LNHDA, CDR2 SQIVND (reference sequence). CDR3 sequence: CASSDPNYGYTF. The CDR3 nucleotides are TGTGCCAGTAGTGACCCCAACTATGGCTACACCTTC. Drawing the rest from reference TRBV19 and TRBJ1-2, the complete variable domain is DGGITQSPKYLFRKEGQNVTLSCEQNLNHDAMYWYRQDPGQGLRLIYYSQIVNDFQKGDIAEGYSVSREKKESFPLTVTSAQKNPTAFYLCASSDPNYGYTFGSGTRLTVV.

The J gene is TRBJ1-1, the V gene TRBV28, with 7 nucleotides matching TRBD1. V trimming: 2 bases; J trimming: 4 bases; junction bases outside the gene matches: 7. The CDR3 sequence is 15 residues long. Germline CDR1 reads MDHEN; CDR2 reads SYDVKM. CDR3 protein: CASSLTSQGSTEAFF. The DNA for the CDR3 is TGTGCCAGCAGTTTAACGTCACAGGGGTCCACTGAAGCTTTCTTT. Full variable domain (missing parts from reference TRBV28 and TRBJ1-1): DVKVTQSSRYLVKRTGEKVFLECVQDMDHENMFWYRQDPGLGLRLIYFSYDVKMKEKGDIPEGYSVSREKKERFSLILESASTNQTSMYLCASSLTSQGSTEAFFGQGTRLTVV.

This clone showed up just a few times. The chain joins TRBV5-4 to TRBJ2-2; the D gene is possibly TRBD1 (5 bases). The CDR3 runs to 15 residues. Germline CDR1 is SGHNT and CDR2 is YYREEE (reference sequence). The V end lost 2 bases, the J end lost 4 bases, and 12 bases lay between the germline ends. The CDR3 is CASSFRDSRTGELFF. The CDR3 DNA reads TGTGCCAGCAGCTTCAGGGATTCCCGCACCGGGGAGCTGTTTTTT.

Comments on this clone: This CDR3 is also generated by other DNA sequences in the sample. The CDR3 DNA is TGTGCCAGCAGCCTTACTAGCGGGAGCTACGAGCAGTACTTC. Protein sequence: CASSLTSGSYEQYF. The genes are TRBV7-3 and TRBJ2-7, with 11 positions matching TRBD2. Germline V gives CDR1 SGHTA, CDR2 FQGTGA. The J segment lost 3 bases and the V segment lost 5 bases, leaving 3 bases of the junction unmatched. This CDR3 comprises 14 residues. The variable domain in full, completed from reference TRBV7-3 and TRBJ2-7, reads GAGVSQTPSNKVTEKGKYVELRCDPISGHTALYWYRQSLGQGPEFLIYFQGTGAADDSGLPNDRFFAVRPEGSVSTLKIQRTERGDSAVYLCASSLTSGSYEQYFGPGTRLTVT.

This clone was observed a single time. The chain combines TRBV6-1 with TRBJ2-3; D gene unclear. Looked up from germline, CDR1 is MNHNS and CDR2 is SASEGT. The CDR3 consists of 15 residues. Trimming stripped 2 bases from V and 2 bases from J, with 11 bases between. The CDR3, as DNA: TGTGCCAGCAGTGAATTCGGACGCATCACAGATACGCAGTATTTT. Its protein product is CASSEFGRITDTQYF.

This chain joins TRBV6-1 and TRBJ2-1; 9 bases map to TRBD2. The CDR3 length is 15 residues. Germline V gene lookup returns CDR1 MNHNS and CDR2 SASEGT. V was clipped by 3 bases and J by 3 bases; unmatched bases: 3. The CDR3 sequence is CASSEREGRYNEQFF. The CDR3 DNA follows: TGTGCCAGCAGTGAGCGGGAGGGCCGCTACAATGAGCAGTTCTTC.

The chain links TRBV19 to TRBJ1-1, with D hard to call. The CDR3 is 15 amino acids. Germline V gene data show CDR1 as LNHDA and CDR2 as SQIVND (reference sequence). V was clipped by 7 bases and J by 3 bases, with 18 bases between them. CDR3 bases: TGTGCCAGTACCTCGGGCGGGAGGGTTGACACTGAAGCTTTCTTT. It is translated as CASTSGGRVDTEAFF.

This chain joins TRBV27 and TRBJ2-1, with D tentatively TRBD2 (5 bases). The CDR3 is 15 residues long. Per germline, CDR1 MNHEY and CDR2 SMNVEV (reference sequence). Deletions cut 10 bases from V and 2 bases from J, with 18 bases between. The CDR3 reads CATKDSLLPYNEQFF. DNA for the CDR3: TGTGCCACCAAGGACTCCCTTTTGCCCTACAATGAGCAGTTCTTC.

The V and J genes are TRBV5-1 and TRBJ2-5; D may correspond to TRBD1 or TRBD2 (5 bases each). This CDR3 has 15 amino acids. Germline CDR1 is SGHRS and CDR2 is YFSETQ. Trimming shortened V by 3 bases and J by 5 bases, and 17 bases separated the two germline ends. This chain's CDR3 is CASSWKGPELETQYF. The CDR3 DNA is TGCGCCAGCAGCTGGAAGGGACCCGAACTGGAGACCCAGTACTTC.

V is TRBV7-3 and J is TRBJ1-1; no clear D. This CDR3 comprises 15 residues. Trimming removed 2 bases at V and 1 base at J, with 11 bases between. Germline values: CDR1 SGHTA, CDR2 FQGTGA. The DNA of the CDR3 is TGTGCCAGCAGCTTACTCCAGCCGTCGAACACTGAAGCTTTCTTT. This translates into CASSLLQPSNTEAFF. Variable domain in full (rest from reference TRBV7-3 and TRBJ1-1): GAGVSQTPSNKVTEKGKYVELRCDPISGHTALYWYRQSLGQGPEFLIYFQGTGAADDSGLPNDRFFAVRPEGSVSTLKIQRTERGDSAVYLCASSLLQPSNTEAFFGQGTRLTVV.

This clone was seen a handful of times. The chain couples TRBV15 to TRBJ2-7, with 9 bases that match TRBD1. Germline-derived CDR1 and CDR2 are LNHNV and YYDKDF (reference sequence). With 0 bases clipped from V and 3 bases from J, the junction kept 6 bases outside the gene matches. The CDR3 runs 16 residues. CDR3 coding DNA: TGTGCCACCAGCAGAGATTGGGGGACAGGGAACTACGAGCAGTACTTC. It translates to CATSRDWGTGNYEQYF.

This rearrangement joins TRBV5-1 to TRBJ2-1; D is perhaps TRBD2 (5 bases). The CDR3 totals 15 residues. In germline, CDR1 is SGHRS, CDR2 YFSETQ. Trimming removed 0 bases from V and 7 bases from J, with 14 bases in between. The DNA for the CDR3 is TGCGCCAGCAGCTTGGAAAATCCGGGGTGGAATGAGCAGTTCTTC. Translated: CASSLENPGWNEQFF.

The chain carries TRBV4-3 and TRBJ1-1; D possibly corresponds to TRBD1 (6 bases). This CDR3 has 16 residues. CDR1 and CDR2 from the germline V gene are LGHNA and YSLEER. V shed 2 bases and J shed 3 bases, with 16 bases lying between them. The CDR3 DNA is TGCGCCAGCAGCCAAAACGGCCGGGGGCGATACACTGAAGCTTTCTTT. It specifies CASSQNGRGRYTEAFF.

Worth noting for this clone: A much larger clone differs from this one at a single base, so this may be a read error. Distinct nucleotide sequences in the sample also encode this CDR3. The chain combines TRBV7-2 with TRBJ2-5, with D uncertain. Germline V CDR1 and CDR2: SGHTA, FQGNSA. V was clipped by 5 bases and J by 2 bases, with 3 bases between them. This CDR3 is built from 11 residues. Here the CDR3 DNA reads TGTGCCAGCAGCCTTCAAGAGACCCAGTACTTC. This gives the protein CASSLQETQYF.

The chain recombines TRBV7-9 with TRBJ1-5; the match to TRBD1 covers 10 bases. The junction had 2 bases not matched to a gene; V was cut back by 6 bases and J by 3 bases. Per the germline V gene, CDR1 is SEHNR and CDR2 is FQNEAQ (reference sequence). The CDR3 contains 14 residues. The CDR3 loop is CASSRQGANQPQHF. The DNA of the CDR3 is TGTGCCAGCAGTCGACAGGGGGCCAATCAGCCCCAGCATTTT.

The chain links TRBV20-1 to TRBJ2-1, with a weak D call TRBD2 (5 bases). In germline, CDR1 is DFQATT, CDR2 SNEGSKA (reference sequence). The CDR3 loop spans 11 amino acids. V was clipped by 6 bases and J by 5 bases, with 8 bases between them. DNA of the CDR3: TGCAGTGCCATGGGAGACAATGAGCAGTTCTTC. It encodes CSAMGDNEQFF.

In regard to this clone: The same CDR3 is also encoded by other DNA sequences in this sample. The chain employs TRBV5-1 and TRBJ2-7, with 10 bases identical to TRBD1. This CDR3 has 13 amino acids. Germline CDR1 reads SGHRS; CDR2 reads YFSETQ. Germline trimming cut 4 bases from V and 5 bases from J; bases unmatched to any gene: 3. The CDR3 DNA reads TGCGCCAGCAGCGGGGACAGGGGACACGAGCAGTACTTC. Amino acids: CASSGDRGHEQYF.

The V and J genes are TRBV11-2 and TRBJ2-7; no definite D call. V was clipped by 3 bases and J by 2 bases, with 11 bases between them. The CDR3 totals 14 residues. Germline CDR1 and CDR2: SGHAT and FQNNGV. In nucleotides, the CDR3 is TGTGCCAGCAGCTTCCGCCGAAGCGCCTACGAGCAGTACTTC. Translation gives CASSFRRSAYEQYF.

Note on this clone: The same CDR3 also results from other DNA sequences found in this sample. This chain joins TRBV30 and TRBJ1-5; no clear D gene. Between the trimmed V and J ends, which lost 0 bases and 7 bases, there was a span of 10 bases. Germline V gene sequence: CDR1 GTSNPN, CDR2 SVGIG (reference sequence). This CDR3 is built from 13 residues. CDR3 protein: CAWSVLAGQPQHF. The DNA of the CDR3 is TGTGCCTGGAGTGTTTTGGCGGGGCAGCCCCAGCATTTT.

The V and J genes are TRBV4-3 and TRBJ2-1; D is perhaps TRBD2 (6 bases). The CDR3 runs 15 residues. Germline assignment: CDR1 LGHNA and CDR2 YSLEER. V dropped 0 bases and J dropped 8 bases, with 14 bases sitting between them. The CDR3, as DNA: TGCGCCAGCAGCCAAGATTGGGGGGTGGGGCATGAGCAGTTCTTC. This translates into CASSQDWGVGHEQFF.

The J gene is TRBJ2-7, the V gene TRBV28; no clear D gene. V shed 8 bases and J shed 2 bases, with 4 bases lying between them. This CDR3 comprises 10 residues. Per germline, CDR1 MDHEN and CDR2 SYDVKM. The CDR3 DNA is TGTGCCAGCGGACCCTACGAGCAGTACTTC. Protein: CASGPYEQYF.

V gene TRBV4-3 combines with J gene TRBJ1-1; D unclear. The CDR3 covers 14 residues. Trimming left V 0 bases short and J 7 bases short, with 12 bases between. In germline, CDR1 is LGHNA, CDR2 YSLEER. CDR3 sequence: CASSQDLQINEAFF. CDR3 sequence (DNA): TGCGCCAGCAGCCAAGATCTTCAGATTAATGAAGCTTTCTTT.